Listed below are T cell receptor beta chains from one sample, sequenced in a study of Graves' ophthalmopathy and Graves' hyperthyroidism. TCRdb redid the calling of the multiplex PCR reads with MiXCR, one entry per CDR3 protein. The table includes approximately 700,000 distinct CDR3 sequences, roughly 39% detected once. Specimen: peripheral blood. The receptors here all came from an adult man with Graves' ophthalmopathy. The CDR3 runs from the conserved cysteine through the conserved F or W. Clone size is not always given. Where it is, it says once, few, many or a class for expanded clones.

v_gene: TRBV5-4; abundance: -; j_gene: TRBJ1-5; CDR3aa: CAGSQASDSGQPQHF
v_gene: TRBV25-1; abundance: many; j_gene: TRBJ1-2; CDR3aa: CASSVGQDYGYTF
v_gene: TRBV7-9; abundance: few; j_gene: TRBJ1-1; CDR3aa: CASSHTWTGLNTEAFF
v_gene: TRBV12-3/TRBV12-4; abundance: many; j_gene: TRBJ1-4; CDR3aa: CASSQGEDEKLFF
v_gene: TRBV2; abundance: few; j_gene: TRBJ1-5; CDR3aa: CASSISGNLPPQHF
v_gene: TRBV7-7; abundance: -; j_gene: TRBJ2-5; CDR3aa: CASFAGGETQYF
v_gene: TRBV15; abundance: many; j_gene: TRBJ1-5; CDR3aa: CATSRATDGGHQPQHF
v_gene: TRBV4-1; abundance: -; j_gene: TRBJ2-7; CDR3aa: CASSQVRVSYEQYF
v_gene: TRBV19; abundance: once; j_gene: TRBJ1-1; CDR3aa: CASSRTSGDTEAFF
v_gene: TRBV5-4; abundance: few; j_gene: TRBJ1-1; CDR3aa: CASSDETGHSEAFF
v_gene: TRBV7-2; abundance: many; j_gene: TRBJ1-1; CDR3aa: CASSPTGFRGTEAFF
v_gene: TRBV29-1; abundance: many; j_gene: TRBJ2-5; CDR3aa: CSVGSSESGETQYF
v_gene: TRBV4-1; abundance: -; j_gene: TRBJ2-2; CDR3aa: CASSPGGGRGTGELFF
v_gene: TRBV7-9; abundance: -; j_gene: TRBJ2-5; CDR3aa: CASSNPRGGETQYF
v_gene: TRBV30; abundance: -; j_gene: TRBJ1-1; CDR3aa: CAWQRQGWNTEAFF
v_gene: TRBV7-8; abundance: many; j_gene: TRBJ2-7; CDR3aa: CASSPRQVSYEQYF
v_gene: TRBV2; abundance: -; j_gene: TRBJ1-2; CDR3aa: CASSDRQDNNYGYTF
v_gene: TRBV7-7; abundance: -; j_gene: TRBJ2-7; CDR3aa: CASWGSSGGAYEQYF
v_gene: TRBV24-1; abundance: -; j_gene: TRBJ1-1; CDR3aa: CATEKGGANTEAFF
v_gene: TRBV29-1; abundance: many; j_gene: TRBJ1-6; CDR3aa: CSVPTTGGRVPPSDSPLHF
v_gene: TRBV27; abundance: -; j_gene: TRBJ2-7; CDR3aa: CASSRGGREYF
v_gene: TRBV14; abundance: few; j_gene: TRBJ2-7; CDR3aa: CASSPKTGTREQYF
v_gene: TRBV11-3; abundance: few; j_gene: TRBJ2-5; CDR3aa: CASSSPGSGNLQETQYF
v_gene: TRBV5-4; abundance: -; j_gene: TRBJ1-1; CDR3aa: CASSFETGSLGTEAFF
v_gene: TRBV19; abundance: -; j_gene: TRBJ1-3; CDR3aa: CASRDGSPGSTIYF
v_gene: TRBV4-1; abundance: many; j_gene: TRBJ1-5; CDR3aa: CASSSLRGGNQPQHF
v_gene: TRBV10-3; abundance: -; j_gene: TRBJ1-2; CDR3aa: CAIRRDTRDYGYTF
v_gene: TRBV11-2; abundance: many; j_gene: TRBJ2-2; CDR3aa: CASSLVPSDTGELFF
v_gene: TRBV20-1; abundance: many; j_gene: TRBJ1-5; CDR3aa: CSARERAFGRQPQHF
v_gene: TRBV5-5; abundance: many; j_gene: TRBJ2-7; CDR3aa: CASSLGEGTGAYEQYF
v_gene: TRBV5-6; abundance: many; j_gene: TRBJ1-3; CDR3aa: CASRLRDTGNTIYF
v_gene: TRBV10-3; abundance: many; j_gene: TRBJ1-3; CDR3aa: CAISGDRAGNTIYF
v_gene: TRBV5-1; abundance: many; j_gene: TRBJ1-2; CDR3aa: CASSLHNSNYGYTF
v_gene: TRBV20-1; abundance: many; j_gene: TRBJ1-1; CDR3aa: CSATRGGNTEAFF
v_gene: TRBV7-9; abundance: -; j_gene: TRBJ1-5; CDR3aa: CASSSLPGNQPQHF
v_gene: TRBV10-3; abundance: few; j_gene: TRBJ2-3; CDR3aa: CAIMANPPDTQYF
v_gene: TRBV6-1; abundance: few; j_gene: TRBJ1-1; CDR3aa: CASSERWGETEAFF
v_gene: TRBV10-2; abundance: many; j_gene: TRBJ1-4; CDR3aa: CASSEQDRALNEKLFF
v_gene: TRBV2; abundance: -; j_gene: TRBJ2-3; CDR3aa: CASSLGPGTSPDTQYF
v_gene: TRBV10-3; abundance: -; j_gene: TRBJ1-1; CDR3aa: CVISVEGATEAFF
v_gene: TRBV30; abundance: few; j_gene: TRBJ1-1; CDR3aa: CAWRIQGFEAFF
v_gene: TRBV29-1; abundance: many; j_gene: TRBJ1-1; CDR3aa: CSVELQGATEAFF